This T cell receptor beta chain appears in the sequencing data of a study of T cells after yellow fever vaccination. CDR1 is WNHNN and CDR2 is SYGVQD in the germline V gene (reference sequence). Losses at the gene ends were 0 bases for V and 3 bases for J; bases not matched to a gene: 0. This CDR3 has 17 residues. TCRdb called the 5' RACE reads again in MiXCR, with one record for every CDR3 protein. Altogether around 120,000 distinct CDR3 sequences are present, around 15% being singletons, with the ten largest covering roughly 45%. This chain connects TRBV10-1 to TRBJ2-3; TRBD2 aligns across 16 bases. This TCR came from a man between 18 and 29 years old who received the YFV17D yellow fever vaccine. The source was CD8+ T cells sorted from PBMCs, collected 5 days after the yellow fever booster vaccination. CDR3 in DNA: TGCGCCAGCAGTGAGTCGGGACTAGCGGGGGGGACAGATACGCAGTATTTT. Translating it yields CASSESGLAGGTDTQYF.